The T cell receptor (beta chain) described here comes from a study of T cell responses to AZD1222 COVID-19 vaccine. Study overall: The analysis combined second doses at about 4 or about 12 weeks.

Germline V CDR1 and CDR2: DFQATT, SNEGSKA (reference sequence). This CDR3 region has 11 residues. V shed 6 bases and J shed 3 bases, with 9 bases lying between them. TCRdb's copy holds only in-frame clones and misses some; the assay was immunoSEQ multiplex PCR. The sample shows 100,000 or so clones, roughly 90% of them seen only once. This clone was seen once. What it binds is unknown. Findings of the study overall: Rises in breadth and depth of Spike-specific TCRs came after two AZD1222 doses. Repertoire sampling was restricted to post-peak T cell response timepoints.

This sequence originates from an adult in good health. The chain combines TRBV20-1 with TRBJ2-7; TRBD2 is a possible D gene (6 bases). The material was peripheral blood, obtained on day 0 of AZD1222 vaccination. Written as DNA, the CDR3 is TGCAGTGCCCCGGGGGTCTACGAGCAGTACTTC. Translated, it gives CSAPGVYEQYF.